This T cell receptor (beta chain) was sequenced during a study of blood T cells in healthy people across ages. Study-wide findings and caveats: While age rose, TCR beta diversity per million T cells dropped in a roughly linear way.

Points on this clonotype: Its cognate antigen is unknown.

PCR was performed a second time for about 6 to 12 cycles using a sample-barcoded 5' primer and a J-beta primer mix. TCRdb re-called the 5' RACE reads with MiXCR, one entry per CDR3 protein. The table has approximately 730,000 distinct CDR3 sequences, roughly 43% seen once; the top ten hold 20% to 25%. The receptor was derived from a woman in her fifties or sixties in good health. Material for sequencing was blood.

CDR3 region: CASSLALSGDSPLHF. The DNA of the CDR3 is TGTGCCAGCAGCTTAGCCCTTTCGGGCGATTCACCCCTCCACTTT. This sequence joins TRBV7-8 and TRBJ1-6, with no clear D. Germline V gives CDR1 SGHVS, CDR2 FQNEAQ. Trimming cost V 0 bases and J 8 bases, with 11 bases left between them. The CDR3 spans 15 residues.